This paragraph covers one T cell receptor beta chain sequence. The antigen is not known. This could be a read error, since a much larger clone is one nucleotide away. Original handling: A distant-metastasis classifier for papillary thyroid cancer was built using CDR3 differences across clinicopathological groups. TCRdb reprocessed the PCR reads via MiXCR. The authors' filters were not applied to this entry. The data contain roughly 83,000 clones, approximately 15% of them singletons. Not a single patient had been given any form of treatment at any point before undergoing thyroid surgery. The germline V gene encodes CDR1 SGHDT and CDR2 YYEEEE. This CDR3 contains 12 residues. This record belongs to a study of metastatic and nonmetastatic thyroid tumors. On the study more broadly: Samples came from malignant and benign thyroid patients, and repertoires were compared across blood and tumor or nodule tissue. Study-wide points: Within blood and tumor, benign nodules reportedly had significantly lower TCR beta diversity than malignant thyroid tumors did.

Sequenced: blood. V gene TRBV5-6 combines with J gene TRBJ2-7; a weak D match, TRBD1 (6 bases). The receptor comes from a female donor with papillary thyroid cancer or a benign thyroid nodule (not recorded which). Some clones in this sample may be carry-over from other donors' samples. CDR3 amino acids: CASSLIGGPVTF. The CDR3 nucleotides are TGTGCCAGCAGCTTGATTGGGGGCCCTGTAACCTTC.